This paragraph covers one TCR beta chain sequence. The record originates from a study of blood T cell repertoires in COVID-19. Study background: From the United States, Italy and Spain came samples of acute and convalescent COVID-19. The cDNA or gDNA used as material had been derived from T cells, B-cell-depleted T cells, or PBMCs.

As processed by the authors: How many nucleated cells were present was estimated from reference gene primer amplification. Sequencing used immunoSEQ multiplex PCR; TCRdb keeps in-frame clones, though not all of them. V and J calls and clone size are as listed in that table; D and trimming were resolved from the DNA. The table includes about 400,000 clones, 89% detected once. V gave up 1 base and J gave up 5 bases; unmatched junction bases: 8. Germline V lookup: CDR1 SGHNT, CDR2 YENEEA. The CDR3 is 16 residues long. The sequenced material came from peripheral blood. The V gene is TRBV11-3, the J gene TRBJ2-1, with 7 bases lining up with TRBD1. The receptor was isolated from a man aged 35-49 years with acute or convalescent COVID-19. CDR3: CASSLVSTGVNNEQFF. CDR3 bases: TGTGCCAGCAGCTTAGTTAGCACAGGGGTAAACAATGAGCAGTTCTTC.